These 32 T cell receptor beta chains were sequenced from one sample in a study of blood T cell repertoires in COVID-19. Sequencing used immunoSEQ multiplex PCR; TCRdb keeps in-frame clones, though not all of them. The sample records approximately 53,000 clones, about four fifths being singletons. The specimen sequenced was peripheral blood. The receptor set was obtained from a woman older than 75 with COVID-19, enrolled during active disease.

About this clone itself: Compared with germline, one end of the junction differs, possibly owing to a read error. The chain carries TRBV7-7 and TRBJ2-4; 7 positions agree with TRBD2. This CDR3 region has 15 residues. CDR1 and CDR2 (germline): SSHAT, FNYEAQ (reference sequence). The CDR3 protein is CASSPLALAKNIQYF. The CDR3 DNA reads TGTGCTAGCAGCCCACTAGCGCTAGCCAAAAACATTCAGTACTTC.

The gene calls are TRBV5-1 and TRBJ2-3; D is ambiguous. The germline V gene has CDR1 SGHRS and CDR2 YFSETQ. This CDR3 has 16 amino acids. The V gene lost 4 bases and the J gene lost 2 bases, with 17 bases spanning the gap. CDR3 sequence reads: CASSRNTGSITDTQYF. CDR3 sequence (DNA): TGCGCCAGCAGCCGGAATACGGGTTCCATCACAGATACGCAGTATTTT.

This clone came up once. This chain joins TRBV19 and TRBJ1-1, with D possibly TRBD1 on 6 matching bases. The germline V and J ends were trimmed by 3 bases and 2 bases, with 16 bases remaining between them. This CDR3 has 16 amino acids. Germline assignment: CDR1 LNHDA and CDR2 SQIVND (reference sequence). As DNA, the CDR3 is TGTGCCAGTAGTATCGTCCTCGGACAGTTAAACACTGAAGCTTTCTTT. Protein product: CASSIVLGQLNTEAFF.

This sequence joins TRBV28 and TRBJ1-5; D unclear. The CDR3 loop spans 14 amino acids. V lost 4 bases to trimming and J lost 4 bases, with 11 bases between them. Per the germline V gene, CDR1 is MDHEN and CDR2 is SYDVKM. The CDR3 sequence is CASSWRAVNQPQHF. In DNA, the CDR3 is TGTGCCAGCAGTTGGAGGGCCGTTAATCAGCCCCAGCATTTT.

The chain has TRBV3-1 (or the pseudogene TRBV3-2) and TRBJ2-2; TRBD2 might be the D (5 bases). In germline, CDR1 is LGHDT, CDR2 YNNKEL (reference sequence). The V gene lost 3 bases and the J gene lost 5 bases, with 13 bases spanning the gap. This CDR3 is 15 amino acids long. The DNA for the CDR3 is TGTGCCAGCAGCCATCGTATCGGGGTTACCGGGGAGCTGTTTTTT. It codes for CASSHRIGVTGELFF.

The V call is TRBV3-1 (or the pseudogene TRBV3-2), the J call TRBJ1-5; no clear D gene. Germline-derived CDR1 and CDR2 are LGHDT and YNNKEL (reference sequence). Trimming took off 1 base at V and 3 bases at J, with 7 bases between the two ends. The CDR3 is 14 amino acids. As DNA, the CDR3 is TGTGCCAGCAGCCAAGCGGGGAACAATCAGCCCCAGCATTTT. Translation: CASSQAGNNQPQHF.

The chain has TRBV5-1 and TRBJ2-3, with 8 positions matching TRBD2. CDR1 is SGHRS, CDR2 YFSETQ, per germline. The junction had 12 bases not matched to a gene; V was cut back by 0 bases and J by 6 bases. The CDR3 is 17 residues long. The CDR3 reads CASSLEGKAGGPDTQYF. DNA for the CDR3: TGCGCCAGCAGCTTGGAAGGGAAGGCGGGAGGTCCTGATACGCAGTATTTT.

This clone was picked up a small number of times. The chain recombines TRBV5-6 with TRBJ1-1; a possible D gene is TRBD1 (5 bases). V dropped 4 bases and J dropped 6 bases, with 16 bases sitting between them. Germline V lookup: CDR1 SGHDT, CDR2 YYEEEE. CDR3 length equals 14 residues. The DNA for the CDR3 is TGTGCCAGCAGCCCGGGGGTGTTCTTACCTGAAGCTTTCTTT. This translates into CASSPGVFLPEAFF.

Sample share makes this clone medium-sized. The DNA of the CDR3 is TGTGCCAGCAGCTGGGGACAGGGACCTTATCAGCCCCAGCATTTT. Translation: CASSWGQGPYQPQHF. The chain employs TRBV13 and TRBJ1-5; 9 positions match TRBD1. The CDR3 consists of 15 residues. V dropped 4 bases and J dropped 5; count of bases not matched to a gene: 6. Germline V gives CDR1 PRHDT, CDR2 FYEKMQ (reference sequence).

In its sample, this clone was seen once. V and J are TRBV27 and TRBJ2-6; 9 bases match TRBD1. Germline V gene lookup returns CDR1 MNHEY and CDR2 SMNVEV (reference sequence). V shed 5 bases, J shed 0 bases, and the junction held 5 bases outside the gene matches. CDR3 size: 17 residues. The CDR3 reads CASSITGGNSGANVLTF. In DNA form, the CDR3 reads TGTGCCAGCAGTATCACAGGGGGCAACTCTGGGGCCAACGTCCTGACTTTC.

The chain uses TRBV7-9 and TRBJ1-1, with TRBD1 matching over 8 bases. Germline V CDR1 and CDR2: SEHNR, FQNEAQ (reference sequence). V trimming: 5 bases; J trimming: 4 bases; junction bases outside the gene matches: 6. The CDR3 is 14 amino acids. The CDR3 protein is CASSARDRPTEAFF. The CDR3 DNA reads as TGTGCCAGCAGCGCACGGGACAGGCCCACTGAAGCTTTCTTT.

The gene calls are TRBV5-1 and TRBJ2-5, with 12 bases aligning to TRBD2. Germline V CDR1 and CDR2: SGHRS, YFSETQ. Trimming at V came to 4 bases and at J to 4 bases, leaving 8 bases not matched to a gene. The CDR3 runs to 16 residues. The CDR3 nucleotides read TGCGCCAGCAGCCAATCCAAGGGACTAGCGGGAGAGACCCAGTACTTC. This gives the protein CASSQSKGLAGETQYF.

Here the CDR3 DNA reads TGTGCCATCAGTGAAGCGGGGGCGCCCCGGGAGCAGTACTTC. Translated: CAISEAGAPREQYF. The J gene is TRBJ2-7, the V gene TRBV10-3; 8 bases fit TRBD2. This CDR3 has 14 amino acids. CDR1 is ENHRY, CDR2 SYGVKD, per germline. The J segment lost 7 bases and the V segment lost 3 bases, leaving 8 bases of the junction unmatched.

This chain links TRBV5-1 with TRBJ1-3, with D possibly TRBD1 on 6 matching bases. This CDR3 has 17 amino acids. Looked up from germline, CDR1 is SGHRS and CDR2 is YFSETQ. The germline V and J ends were trimmed by 2 bases and 0 bases, with 15 bases remaining between them. The CDR3 is CASSLRDIGSSGNTIYF. CDR3 in DNA: TGCGCCAGCAGCTTACGGGACATCGGCAGCTCTGGAAACACCATATATTTT.

The chain links TRBV24-1 to TRBJ1-1; TRBD1 matches at 7 bases. This CDR3 is built from 13 residues. Per germline, CDR1 KGHDR and CDR2 SFDVKD. Germline trimming cut 6 bases from V and 4 bases from J; bases unmatched to any gene: 4. The CDR3 DNA is TGTGCCACCAGTCGGACAGGCGGCACTGAAGCTTTCTTT. This encodes CATSRTGGTEAFF.

The chain links TRBV5-5 to TRBJ2-5, with D possibly being TRBD1 (5 bases). The CDR3 spans 16 residues. V lost 4 bases to trimming and J lost 3 bases, with 19 bases between them. Germline loops: CDR1 SGHKS, CDR2 YYEKEE (reference sequence). The CDR3 DNA reads as TGTGCCAGCAGCCGCCGGGCAGGGTCGACTGAAGAGACCCAGTACTTC. Translation gives CASSRRAGSTEETQYF.

This clone was seen a handful of times. The CDR3 bases are TGTGCCAGCAGCTTAGCGGGAGCAGCTAATGAGCAGTTCTTC. It specifies CASSLAGAANEQFF. This chain connects TRBV7-8 to TRBJ2-1, with D tentatively TRBD2 (5 bases). The ends were cut back, 0 bases at V and 7 bases at J, with 10 bases in the middle. Germline lookup yields CDR1 SGHVS and CDR2 FQNEAQ. The CDR3 totals 14 residues. Full variable domain (rest looked up from reference TRBV7-8 and TRBJ2-1): GAGVSQSPRYKVAKRGQDVALRCDPISGHVSLFWYQQALGQGPEFLTYFQNEAQLDKSGLPSDRFFAERPEGSVSTLKIQRTQQEDSAVYLCASSLAGAANEQFFGPGTRLTVL.

This sequence joins TRBV4-2 and TRBJ2-5; 16 bases agree with TRBD2. CDR1 and CDR2 (germline): LGHNA, YNFKEQ. CDR3 length equals 18 residues. V trimming: 3 bases; J trimming: 3 bases; junction bases outside the gene matches: 7. The CDR3 is CASSHPGLAGGGEETQYF. In nucleotides, the CDR3 is TGTGCCAGCAGCCACCCGGGACTAGCGGGAGGGGGCGAAGAGACCCAGTACTTC.

J is TRBJ2-7 and V is TRBV6-2 or TRBV6-3; 9 nucleotides agree with TRBD2. CDR3 length: 15 residues. J lost 8 bases, V lost 0 bases, and 8 bases had no gene match. Germline lookup yields CDR1 MNHEY and CDR2 SVGEGT. CDR3: CASSYSASGARKQYF. The CDR3 DNA is TGTGCCAGCAGTTACTCAGCTAGCGGGGCGAGGAAGCAGTACTTC.

The chain is built from TRBV19 and TRBJ1-5, with a weak D call TRBD1 (5 bases). The germline V and J ends were trimmed by 7 bases and 7 bases, with 17 bases remaining between them. In germline, CDR1 is LNHDA, CDR2 SQIVND (reference sequence). CDR3 size: 14 residues. DNA for the CDR3: TGTGCCAGTACCCGAGGAGGGGTAGGGCAGCCCCAGCATTTT. Amino acid sequence: CASTRGGVGQPQHF. The whole variable domain, remainder taken from reference TRBV19 and TRBJ1-5, is DGGITQSPKYLFRKEGQNVTLSCEQNLNHDAMYWYRQDPGQGLRLIYYSQIVNDFQKGDIAEGYSVSREKKESFPLTVTSAQKNPTAFYLCASTRGGVGQPQHFGDGTRLSIL.

This sequence joins TRBV9 and TRBJ1-5, with D tentatively TRBD1 (6 bases). The ends were cut back, 3 bases at V and 6 bases at J, with 13 bases in the middle. The CDR3 is 14 residues long. Per germline, CDR1 SGDLS and CDR2 YYNGEE. The CDR3 sequence is CASSGGQRGQPQHF. In nucleotides, the CDR3 is TGTGCCAGCAGCGGGGGACAACGGGGTCAGCCCCAGCATTTT. Variable domain in full (rest from reference TRBV9 and TRBJ1-5): DSGVTQTPKHLITATGQRVTLRCSPRSGDLSVYWYQQSLDQGLQFLIQYYNGEERAKGNILERFSAQQFPDLHSELNLSSLELGDSALYFCASSGGQRGQPQHFGDGTRLSIL.

This sequence joins TRBV28 and TRBJ1-2; D might be TRBD1 (6 bases). Germline V gives CDR1 MDHEN, CDR2 SYDVKM. The V and J ends lost 7 bases and 0 bases respectively, with 15 bases between them. The CDR3 contains 15 residues. The CDR3 region is CASTLGTGSNYGYTF. The CDR3 DNA reads as TGTGCCAGCACCTTAGGTACAGGGTCTAACTATGGCTACACCTTC.

The chain employs TRBV5-1 and TRBJ2-7, with TRBD1 as a possible D gene (5 bases). Germline CDR1 reads SGHRS; CDR2 reads YFSETQ. This CDR3 comprises 13 residues. Deletions cut 4 bases from V and 7 bases from J, with 15 bases between. DNA of the CDR3: TGCGCCAGCAGCCAGGGCCTTCAGGGTGAGCAGTACTTC. This codes for CASSQGLQGEQYF.

CDR3 bases: TGCGCCAGCAGTCTTACAGGGTTTGGGCCCCAGCATTTT. This encodes CASSLTGFGPQHF. The chain is built from TRBV4-1 and TRBJ1-5; TRBD1 might be the D (6 bases). With 6 bases removed from V and 9 bases from J, the gap between germline ends came to 15 bases. Germline assignment: CDR1 MGHRA and CDR2 YSYEKL. This CDR3 has 13 amino acids.

This chain connects TRBV30 to TRBJ2-1; D is perhaps TRBD2 (5 bases). The germline V gene encodes CDR1 GTSNPN and CDR2 SVGIG (reference sequence). This CDR3 contains 16 residues. V lost 2 bases and J 2 bases, leaving 16 bases between the germline ends. The CDR3, as DNA: TGTGCCTGGAGTAGTGGTGCAGGAGGCCCCTACAATGAGCAGTTCTTC. Residues: CAWSSGAGGPYNEQFF.

The rearrangement joins TRBV7-8 to TRBJ2-1, with TRBD2 matching over 8 bases. This CDR3 comprises 15 residues. The germline CDR1 and CDR2 sequences are SGHVS and FQNEAQ. V gave up 6 bases and J gave up 7 bases; unmatched junction bases: 11. The CDR3: CASSPGRANSNEQFF. The CDR3 DNA reads as TGTGCCAGCAGTCCCGGGAGGGCCAATTCGAATGAGCAGTTCTTC.

The chain couples TRBV15 to TRBJ2-2; weak D call: TRBD1 (6 bases). Germline V lookup: CDR1 LNHNV, CDR2 YYDKDF (reference sequence). V lost 1 base to trimming and J lost 0 bases, with 12 bases between them. This CDR3 has 17 residues. CDR3 DNA: TGTGCCACCAGCAGAGGACAGGCCAGCGCGAACACCGGGGAGCTGTTTTTT. It codes for CATSRGQASANTGELFF.

This clone came up once. This chain joins TRBV5-1 and TRBJ1-5, with 10 bases that match TRBD1. CDR1 is SGHRS, CDR2 YFSETQ, per germline. The CDR3 is 14 residues long. The V and J ends lost 4 bases and 6 bases, in that order; junction bases with no gene match: 4. CDR3 bases: TGCGCCAGCAGCATGACAGGGGGCGGTCAGCCCCAGCATTTT. It translates to CASSMTGGGQPQHF.

The gene calls are TRBV9 and TRBJ2-7; 7 nucleotides match TRBD2. This CDR3 is built from 16 residues. V lost 4 bases, J lost 0 bases, and 10 bases stayed unmatched. Germline assignment: CDR1 SGDLS and CDR2 YYNGEE. The CDR3 loop is CASSPLSGTTSYEQYF. The CDR3 DNA is TGTGCCAGCAGCCCCCTCAGCGGGACCACCTCCTACGAGCAGTACTTC.

The CDR3 protein is CASSQLAGVYNEQFF. The CDR3, as DNA: TGTGCCAGCAGCCAACTAGCGGGGGTTTACAATGAGCAGTTCTTC. The V gene is TRBV3-1 (or the pseudogene TRBV3-2), the J gene TRBJ2-1, with 10 bases identical to TRBD2. The length of the CDR3 is 15 residues. V was pared by 2 bases and J by 4 bases, with 2 bases of the junction left unmatched. Germline-derived CDR1 and CDR2 are LGHDT and YNNKEL (reference sequence).

The rearrangement uses TRBV3-1 (or the pseudogene TRBV3-2) and TRBJ2-3, with 12 bases lining up with TRBD2. In germline, CDR1 is LGHDT, CDR2 YNNKEL (reference sequence). The CDR3 runs to 16 residues. The J segment lost 5 bases and the V segment lost 3 bases, leaving 6 bases of the junction unmatched. The CDR3 here is CASSQRLAGDLDTQYF. The CDR3 DNA reads as TGTGCCAGCAGCCAGAGACTAGCGGGAGATTTAGATACGCAGTATTTT.

This clone was counted only a few times. V and J are TRBV6-5 and TRBJ2-1, with TRBD1 identical over 7 bases. Germline V gene lookup returns CDR1 MNHEY and CDR2 SVGAGI. V lost 7 bases, J lost 6 bases, and 6 bases stayed unmatched. The CDR3 is 13 amino acids. This chain's CDR3 is CASKQGLRNEQFF. The CDR3 DNA follows: TGTGCCAGCAAACAGGGGCTACGCAATGAGCAGTTCTTC.